Listed here are 2 T cell receptor beta chains from one sample, sequenced in a study of esophageal squamous cell carcinoma under preoperative chemotherapy. TCRdb used MiXCR to reprocess the PCR reads, holding one entry per CDR3 protein. In the table there are about 30,000 distinct CDR3 sequences, roughly 52% of which are singletons. Time point denoted: before preoperative PTX-NDP chemotherapy. This material was obtained from a patient given preoperative chemotherapy. Receptor source: a human donor with esophageal squamous cell carcinoma. The donor label of this sample is uncertain.

In regard to this clonotype: This is likely a read error, given that the CDR3 carries no conserved phenylalanine or tryptophan at its end. The DNA is omitted, as the CDR3 cannot be located on it reliably, and the CDR3 follows TCRdb's listing. The V and J genes are TRBV7-2 and TRBJ2-5; the table's D call of TRBD2 was not tested on the DNA. Germline V gene lookup returns CDR1 SGHTA and CDR2 FQGNSA. The CDR3 spans 16 amino acids, including both terminal residues. CDR3 protein: CASSSQTSGTPATQFS.

This clonotype was detected only a few times. V and J are TRBV7-6 and TRBJ2-5; D is tentatively TRBD1 or TRBD2 (6 bases each). CDR3 length: 14 residues. CDR1 and CDR2 (germline): SGHVS, FNYEAQ. The CDR3 spells CAGLGGRDQETQYF. The CDR3 DNA follows: TGTGCGGGGCTCGGGGGCCGTGACCAAGAGACCCAGTACTTC.